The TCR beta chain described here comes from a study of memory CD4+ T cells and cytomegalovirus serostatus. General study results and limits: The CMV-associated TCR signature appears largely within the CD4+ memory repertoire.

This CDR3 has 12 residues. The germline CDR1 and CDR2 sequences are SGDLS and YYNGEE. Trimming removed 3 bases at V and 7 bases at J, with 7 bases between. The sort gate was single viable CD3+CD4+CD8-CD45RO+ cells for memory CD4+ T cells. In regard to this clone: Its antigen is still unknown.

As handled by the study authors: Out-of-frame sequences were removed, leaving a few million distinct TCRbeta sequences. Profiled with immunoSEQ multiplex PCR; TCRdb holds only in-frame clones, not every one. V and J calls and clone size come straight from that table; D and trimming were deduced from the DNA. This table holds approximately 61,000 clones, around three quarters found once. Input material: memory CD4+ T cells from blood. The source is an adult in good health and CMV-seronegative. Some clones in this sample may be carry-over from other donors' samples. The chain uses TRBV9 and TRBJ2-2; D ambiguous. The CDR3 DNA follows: TGTGCCAGCAGCGAGTACGGCGGGGAGCTGTTTTTT. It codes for CASSEYGGELFF.